This T cell receptor (beta chain) was sequenced for a study of shared clonotypes between healthy human individuals. Findings of the study overall: Richness estimates generally favored naive over memory subsets.

The trim removed 10 bases at V and 2 bases at J, leaving 6 bases unmatched. Per the germline V gene, CDR1 is MNHEY and CDR2 is SVGAGI. CDR3 size: 13 residues. About this clone: Antigen unknown.

Some clones are missing from TCRdb's copy, which holds only in-frame ones; the method was immunoSEQ multiplex PCR. The sample consists of over 2 million clones, around 92% of them appearing once. The chain combines TRBV6-5 with TRBJ1-2, with TRBD1 identical over 8 bases. The clonotype was recovered from a man between 18 and 29 years old in good health. Some clones in this sample may be carry-over from other donors' samples. The sequenced sample consisted of naive CD4+ T cells from PBMCs. The subset is: CD45RA+ positively selected. The CDR3 region has the DNA TGTGCCACCCAGACAGGGGAGAACTATGGCTACACCTTC. Its translation: CATQTGENYGYTF.